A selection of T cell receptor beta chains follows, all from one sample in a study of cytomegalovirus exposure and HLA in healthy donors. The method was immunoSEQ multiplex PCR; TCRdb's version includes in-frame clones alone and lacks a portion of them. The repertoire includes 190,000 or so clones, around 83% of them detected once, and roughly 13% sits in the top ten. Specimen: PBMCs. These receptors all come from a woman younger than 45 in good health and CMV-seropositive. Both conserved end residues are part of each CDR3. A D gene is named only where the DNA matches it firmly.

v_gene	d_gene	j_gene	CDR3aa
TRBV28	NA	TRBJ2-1	CASSLSSRSEQFF
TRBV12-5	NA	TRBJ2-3	CASGLAQATDTQYF
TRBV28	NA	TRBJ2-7	CASRTSYEQYF
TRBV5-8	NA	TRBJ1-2	CASSLVGGVYGYTF
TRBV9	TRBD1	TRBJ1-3	CASSPGTGISGNTIYF
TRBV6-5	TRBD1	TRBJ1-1	CASSYTGTGDEAFF
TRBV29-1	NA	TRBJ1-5	CSVGGTPDQPQHF
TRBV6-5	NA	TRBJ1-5	CASRSGQSNQPQHF
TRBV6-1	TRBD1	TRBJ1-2	CASSEPGTVEIYGYTF
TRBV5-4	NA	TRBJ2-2	CASSLATRANTGELFF
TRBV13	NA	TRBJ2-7	CASSLGSGMAYEQYF
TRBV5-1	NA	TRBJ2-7	CASSWTDGYEQYF
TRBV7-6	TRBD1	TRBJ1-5	CASSPRTGEPQHF
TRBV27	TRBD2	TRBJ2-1	CASSLNGRPNEQFF
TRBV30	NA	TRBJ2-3	CACGGLRGADISTDTQYF
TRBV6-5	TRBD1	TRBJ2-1	CASTTGGSYNEQFF
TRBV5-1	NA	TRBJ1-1	CASSLNFGRTGNGDTEAFF
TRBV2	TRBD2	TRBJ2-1	CASSEVAGGYNEQFF
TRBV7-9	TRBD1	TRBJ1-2	CASTFFQGAHYGYTF
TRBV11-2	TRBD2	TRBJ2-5	CASSVSRSGRARETQYF
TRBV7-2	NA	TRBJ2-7	CASSLDGGAYEQYF
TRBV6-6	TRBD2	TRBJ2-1	CASSDHSGKGNEQFF
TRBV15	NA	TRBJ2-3	CATGASDTQYF
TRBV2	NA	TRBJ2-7	CASSESVATIYEQYF
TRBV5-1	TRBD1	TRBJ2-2	CASSLNQGAGELFF
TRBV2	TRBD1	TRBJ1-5	CASSAARGRGQPQHF